A single sample gave rise to the 10 T cell receptor beta chains below, sequenced in a study of cytomegalovirus exposure and HLA in healthy donors. Amplification used 60 Vbeta primers and 13 Jbeta primers. Data came from immunoSEQ multiplex PCR; TCRdb stores just in-frame clones and leaves some out. The sample lists about 130,000 clones; over 60% were seen once. The sequencing sample was made of PBMCs. The receptors shown here come from a human donor in good health.

The chain is built from TRBV2 and TRBJ2-5, with 8 bases fitting TRBD2. The J segment lost 2 bases and the V segment lost 7 bases, leaving 9 bases of the junction unmatched. From germline, CDR1 is SNHLY and CDR2 FYNNEI. This CDR3 has 15 residues. CDR3 sequence: CASMGREVPQETQYF. DNA of the CDR3: TGTGCCAGCATGGGGCGGGAGGTTCCTCAAGAGACCCAGTACTTC. Filled out from reference TRBV2 and TRBJ2-5, the complete variable domain reads EPEVTQTPSHQVTQMGQEVILRCVPISNHLYFYWYRQILGQKVEFLVSFYNNEISEKSEIFDDQFSVERPDGSNFTLKIRSTKLEDSAMYFCASMGREVPQETQYFGPGTRLLVL.

The chain uses TRBV6-4 and TRBJ2-1; 9 bases align to TRBD2. The CDR3 extends over 14 amino acids. Germline CDR1 MRHNA, CDR2 SNTAGT. Losses at the gene ends were 2 bases for V and 9 bases for J; bases not matched to a gene: 5. The CDR3 is CASSDIGTSSEQFF. Written as DNA, the CDR3 is TGTGCCAGCAGTGACATCGGGACTAGCAGTGAGCAGTTCTTC.

The chain couples TRBV6-1 to TRBJ1-3; 8 bases are shared with TRBD1. With V trimmed by 3 bases and J by 7 bases, 8 bases remained unmatched. The CDR3 covers 15 residues. CDR1 MNHNS and CDR2 SASEGT come from the germline V gene. CDR3 loop: CASSDQDRVRNTIYF. CDR3 nucleotides: TGTGCCAGCAGTGACCAGGACAGGGTTAGGAACACCATATATTTT.

V is TRBV27 and J is TRBJ1-2, with D unclear. From germline, CDR1 is MNHEY and CDR2 SMNVEV (reference sequence). With 4 bases removed from V and 4 bases from J, the gap between germline ends came to 16 bases. There are 15 residues in the CDR3. The CDR3 DNA is TGTGCCAGCAGTTACGACGGAGAAGAGCTCTATGGCTACACCTTC. This translates into CASSYDGEELYGYTF.

V gene TRBV7-9 combines with J gene TRBJ1-2; no definite D call. From germline, CDR1 is SEHNR and CDR2 FQNEAQ (reference sequence). The V gene lost 5 bases and the J gene lost 7 bases, with 11 bases spanning the gap. This CDR3 region has 12 residues. Here the CDR3 DNA reads TGTGCCAGCAGCCTATCCGAGGCTGGCTACACCTTC. It codes for CASSLSEAGYTF.

This rearrangement joins TRBV28 to TRBJ2-2, with D perhaps matching TRBD1 (7 bases). The V end lost 3 bases, the J end lost 2 bases, and 13 bases lay between the germline ends. This CDR3 has 16 residues. Germline V gene sequence: CDR1 MDHEN, CDR2 SYDVKM. The CDR3 coding sequence is TGTGCCAGCAGTTTTGGCGGGACAGTTAACACCGGGGAGCTGTTTTTT. Protein product: CASSFGGTVNTGELFF.

V gene TRBV10-3 combines with J gene TRBJ2-1, with 11 bases lining up with TRBD2. J was trimmed by 5 bases and V by 2 bases; bases with no gene match: 2. CDR1 is ENHRY and CDR2 is SYGVKD in the germline V gene. The CDR3 spans 15 residues. The CDR3 sequence: CAISEGTSGNNEQFF. The CDR3, as DNA: TGTGCCATCAGTGAGGGGACTAGCGGCAACAATGAGCAGTTCTTC.

V and J are TRBV5-4 and TRBJ2-7; D might be TRBD1 (5 bases). The CDR3 extends over 14 amino acids. Germline V gene lookup returns CDR1 SGHNT and CDR2 YYREEE (reference sequence). V gave up 4 bases and J gave up 0 bases, with 11 bases separating them. In nucleotides, the CDR3 is TGTGCCAGCAGCCTATGGACACACTCCTACGAGCAGTACTTC. This codes for CASSLWTHSYEQYF.

This clone was counted between two and nine times. J is TRBJ2-6 and V is TRBV30, with 8 bases fitting TRBD1. V was clipped by 6 bases and J by 4 bases; unmatched bases: 14. The CDR3 extends over 17 amino acids. Per the germline V gene, CDR1 is GTSNPN and CDR2 is SVGIG (reference sequence). In DNA form, the CDR3 reads TGTGCCTGTCCGCCCTCGGACAGGGAGTACGGGGCCAACGTCCTGACTTTC. Translated: CACPPSDREYGANVLTF.

The sample holds a few counts of this clone. This chain connects TRBV11-2 to TRBJ2-3; possibly TRBD2 for D (6 bases). The CDR3 is 15 amino acids. Germline V CDR1 and CDR2: SGHAT, FQNNGV. V lost 1 base and J lost 4, with 12 bases in between. The DNA of the CDR3 is TGTGCCAGCAGCTTAGGTAGCGGTTGGCCAGATACGCAGTATTTT. Translated, it gives CASSLGSGWPDTQYF.